A selection of T cell receptor beta chains follows, all from one sample in a study of Ad26.COV2.S vaccination and SARS-CoV-2 variants. Libraries were prepared by immunoSEQ multiplex PCR; TCRdb keeps only in-frame clonotypes and omits some of them. The sample carries 440,000 or so clones, 80% to 95% recorded once. This material consisted of peripheral blood, taken in a trial of Ad26.COV2.S vaccine versus placebo. These receptors all stem from a person between 18 and 65 years old who received the Ad26.COV2.S COVID-19 vaccine or a placebo. CDR3s include the opening cysteine and the closing phenylalanine or tryptophan. Fields, in order: D gene, J gene, V gene, CDR3 protein, CDR3 DNA. D genes are given only for firm matches.

D gene: -; J gene: TRBJ1-1; V gene: TRBV5-4; CDR3 protein: CASSLQGRETEAFF; CDR3 DNA: TGTGCCAGCAGCTTGCAGGGGCGGGAAACTGAAGCTTTCTTT
D gene: -; J gene: TRBJ2-7; V gene: TRBV5-6; CDR3 protein: CASRISGSYEQYF; CDR3 DNA: TGTGCCAGCAGGATCAGCGGCTCCTACGAGCAGTACTTC
D gene: -; J gene: TRBJ1-3; V gene: TRBV5-1; CDR3 protein: CASSLLGTGNTIYF; CDR3 DNA: TGCGCCAGCAGCTTGTTAGGGACGGGAAACACCATATATTTT
D gene: TRBD2; J gene: TRBJ2-7; V gene: TRBV5-1; CDR3 protein: CASSIGLAGVEQYF; CDR3 DNA: TGCGCCAGCAGCATTGGACTAGCGGGAGTTGAGCAGTACTTC
D gene: -; J gene: TRBJ2-6; V gene: TRBV18; CDR3 protein: CASSPLDSGANVLTF; CDR3 DNA: TGTGCCAGCTCACCTCTCGACTCTGGGGCCAACGTCCTGACTTTC
D gene: -; J gene: TRBJ2-2; V gene: TRBV23-1; CDR3 protein: CASSHRRTNTGELFF; CDR3 DNA: TGCGCCAGCAGTCACCGGAGGACGAACACCGGGGAGCTGTTTTTT
D gene: -; J gene: TRBJ2-1; V gene: TRBV12-5; CDR3 protein: CASGLFLRGIARVYEQFF; CDR3 DNA: TGTGCTAGTGGTTTGTTCCTAAGGGGTATCGCAAGGGTCTATGAGCAGTTCTTC
D gene: TRBD2; J gene: TRBJ2-1; V gene: TRBV7-2; CDR3 protein: CASSVGLAGYNEQFF; CDR3 DNA: TGTGCCAGCAGCGTTGGACTAGCGGGATACAATGAGCAGTTCTTC
D gene: TRBD1; J gene: TRBJ1-1; V gene: TRBV11-1; CDR3 protein: CASSLAPGDRAFF; CDR3 DNA: TGTGCCAGCAGCTTAGCGCCCGGGGACAGGGCTTTCTTT
D gene: TRBD2; J gene: TRBJ2-7; V gene: TRBV3-1/TRBV3-2; CDR3 protein: CASSQEKAGVDEQYF; CDR3 DNA: TGTGCCAGCAGCCAAGAAAAAGCGGGAGTGGACGAGCAGTACTTC